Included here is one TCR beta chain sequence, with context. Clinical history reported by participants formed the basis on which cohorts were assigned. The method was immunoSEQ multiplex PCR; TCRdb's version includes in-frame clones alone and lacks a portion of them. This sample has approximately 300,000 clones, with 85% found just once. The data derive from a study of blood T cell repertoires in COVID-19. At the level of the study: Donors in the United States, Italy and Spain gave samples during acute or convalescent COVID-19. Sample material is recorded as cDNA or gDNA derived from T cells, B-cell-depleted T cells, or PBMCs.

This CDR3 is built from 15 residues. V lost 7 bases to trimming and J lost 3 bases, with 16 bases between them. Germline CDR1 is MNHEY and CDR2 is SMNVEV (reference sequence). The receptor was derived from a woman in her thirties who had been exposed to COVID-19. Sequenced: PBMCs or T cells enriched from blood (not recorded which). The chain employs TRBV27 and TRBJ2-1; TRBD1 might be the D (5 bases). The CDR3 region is CASIPRQGSYNEQFF. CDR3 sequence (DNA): TGTGCCAGCATCCCCCGGCAGGGAAGCTACAATGAGCAGTTCTTC.